The clone carrying this T cell receptor (beta chain) was picked up a small number of times. Germline CDR1 reads MNHEY; CDR2 reads SVGAGI. Trimming shortened V by 10 bases and J by 14 bases, and 22 bases separated the two germline ends. The CDR3 is 12 amino acids. Since all of the isolated RNA was reverse transcribed, expressed TCRB transcripts were what got sequenced. The method was immunoSEQ multiplex PCR; TCRdb's version includes in-frame clones alone and lacks a portion of them. This sample has about 40,000 clones, with 49% found just once. Cell sorting via CD45RO/CCR7/CD25/CD127/CD95/CD27 was performed to obtain CD4+ naive, central memory, regulatory and stem cell-like memory cells. Post-sort purity exceeded 95% for all sorted populations. This specimen belongs to a study of beta chain features in type 1 diabetes.

The rearrangement links TRBV6-5 to TRBJ2-3, with TRBD2 as a possible D gene (6 bases). The TCR was taken from a woman younger than 30 in good health. The sequenced material came from central memory CD4+ T cells from blood. DNA of the CDR3: TGTGCCACCAACCGGAGGGCCCCCCCGGCGTATTTT. It yields the protein CATNRRAPPAYF.